This T cell receptor beta chain was profiled in a study of shared clonotypes between healthy human individuals. Trimming at V came to 6 bases and at J to 1 base, leaving 0 bases not matched to a gene. The CDR3 is made up of 15 amino acids. Germline V gene sequence: CDR1 SNHLY, CDR2 FYNNEI. Researchers divided each subset's genomic DNA evenly across several immunoSEQ plates. The authors loaded roughly 200 ng DNA, about 30,000 T cell genomes, into sorted-subset replicate PCRs. This table comes from immunoSEQ multiplex PCR, and its TCRdb copy is limited to in-frame clones, with some not included. Of about 230,000 clones listed, about 65% are singletons. Naive CD45RA+ and memory CD45RA-negative subsets were split from CD4+ cells.

The sequenced material came from memory CD4+ T cells sorted from blood. Subset specified: CD45RA-negative fraction. The receptor comes from a man aged 25 to 45 in good health. V is TRBV2 and J is TRBJ2-2; 12 bases are shared with TRBD2. CDR3 DNA: TGTGCCAGCAGGGGACTAGCGGGGAACACCGGGGAGCTGTTTTTT. Amino acids: CASRGLAGNTGELFF. The full variable domain, completed using reference TRBV2 and TRBJ2-2, is EPEVTQTPSHQVTQMGQEVILRCVPISNHLYFYWYRQILGQKVEFLVSFYNNEISEKSEIFDDQFSVERPDGSNFTLKIRSTKLEDSAMYFCASRGLAGNTGELFFGEGSRLTVL.